The clone carrying this TCR beta chain was detected only once. The target antigen is unknown. The data are from a study of OX40 agonist ivuxolimab in advanced cancers. Study-wide context: Partial responses were seen in three patients, one with hepatocellular carcinoma and two with cutaneous melanoma. General study findings and limits: Expanded clones belonging to CD8+ T cells outnumbered, on average, those of CD4+.

Measured with immunoSEQ multiplex PCR; TCRdb has only the in-frame clones, and not every one. The repertoire holds 66,000 or so clones, with 77% as singletons. Germline CDR1 SGHVS, CDR2 FNYEAQ. The V end was cut by 1 base, the J end by 11 bases, with 15 bases between. The CDR3 sequence is 14 residues long. The sequence was obtained from an adult with an advanced solid tumor such as melanoma, head and neck, liver or kidney cancer. Specimen: CD4+ or CD8+ T cells sorted from blood, collected in a trial of the OX40 agonist ivuxolimab. The rearrangement links TRBV7-6 to TRBJ1-3; D unresolved. The CDR3 coding sequence is TGTGCCAGCAGCTTAGTAACCGGCGGGAGCGCCATATATTTT. Its translation: CASSLVTGGSAIYF.